The 13 T cell receptor beta chains reported below all come from one sample, sequenced in a study of graft-versus-host responses after intestinal transplantation. Researchers placed some 200,000 CFSE-labeled responder cells in culture with some 200,000 irradiated, violet-dye-labeled stimulator cells. The protocol was immunoSEQ multiplex PCR, while the TCRdb copy is restricted to in-frame clones and leaves out a portion. The data hold under 15,000 clones, with about a third observed a single time. The sample in question was alloreactive CD8+ T cells from a mixed lymphocyte reaction culture, obtained before intestinal transplant. The subset: CFSE-low proliferating T cells sorted from roughly 6-day pre-transplant mixed lymphocyte reaction (GvH or HvG direction). The receptors come from a human patient who received an intestinal transplant.

J is TRBJ1-4 and V is TRBV7-6; D is unresolved. There are 15 residues in the CDR3. Trimming left V 5 bases short and J 7 bases short, with 17 bases between. Germline assignment: CDR1 SGHVS and CDR2 FNYEAQ. The CDR3 here is CASSIGPEELEKLFF. CDR3 coding DNA: TGTGCCAGCAGCATTGGACCGGAGGAGCTTGAAAAACTGTTTTTT. The full variable domain, rest sourced from reference TRBV7-6 and TRBJ1-4, is GAGVSQSPRYKVTKRGQDVALRCDPISGHVSLYWYRQALGQGPEFLTYFNYEAQQDKSGLPNDRFSAERPEGSISTLTIQRTEQRDSAMYRCASSIGPEELEKLFFGSGTQLSVL.

The J gene is TRBJ2-1, the V gene TRBV5-5; no clear D. This CDR3 is 15 amino acids long. Germline V CDR1 and CDR2: SGHKS, YYEKEE (reference sequence). The V end was cut by 0 bases, the J end by 4 bases, with 11 bases between. The chain's CDR3 is CASSLAWPMYNEQFF. The CDR3 nucleotides read TGTGCCAGCAGCTTGGCCTGGCCGATGTACAATGAGCAGTTCTTC.

This clone was recorded a few times. V usage is TRBV5-6 and J usage is TRBJ2-7; the D is unclear. The V and J ends lost 4 bases and 0 bases respectively, with 20 bases between them. The CDR3 length is 17 residues. CDR1 and CDR2 (germline): SGHDT, YYEEEE. CDR3 coding DNA: TGTGCCAGCAGCAAAACCTGGACCGCCGAATACTCCTACGAGCAGTACTTC. Amino acids: CASSKTWTAEYSYEQYF. The full variable domain, in which reference TRBV5-6 and TRBJ2-7 provide the parts outside the CDR3, is DAGVTQSPTHLIKTRGQQVTLRCSPKSGHDTVSWYQQALGQGPQFIFQYYEEEERQRGNFPDRFSGHQFPNYSSELNVNALLLGDSALYLCASSKTWTAEYSYEQYFGPGTRLTVT.

Here the CDR3 reads CASTDYRGPYNEQFF. In nucleotides, the CDR3 is TGCGCCAGCACCGATTACAGGGGCCCCTACAATGAGCAGTTCTTC. The chain employs TRBV5-1 and TRBJ2-1, with 7 bases aligning to TRBD1. CDR3 length equals 15 residues. Germline CDR1 reads SGHRS; CDR2 reads YFSETQ. Trimming took 6 bases from V and 2 from J; bases not matched to a gene: 8.

This clone was picked up a small number of times. The chain employs TRBV4-1 and TRBJ1-5, with D uncertain. This CDR3 contains 13 residues. Germline-derived CDR1 and CDR2 are MGHRA and YSYEKL. Trimming left V 1 base short and J 7 bases short, with 8 bases between. The DNA of the CDR3 is TGCGCCAGCAGCCAAGTATCAGGACAGCCCCAGCATTTT. Translated: CASSQVSGQPQHF.

The rearrangement uses TRBV6-5 and TRBJ1-5; D possibly corresponds to TRBD1 (6 bases). The CDR3 covers 14 residues. Germline assignment: CDR1 MNHEY and CDR2 SVGAGI. Trimming took 5 bases from V and 1 from J, leaving 9 bases between them. The CDR3 DNA follows: TGTGCCAGCAGTGACCAGGGGAGCAATCAGCCCCAGCATTTT. Its translation: CASSDQGSNQPQHF.

As for this clone: The germline gene is not matched at one end of the junction; a read error may be the cause. This sequence joins TRBV25-1 and TRBJ2-3; no clear D. The germline V gene has CDR1 MGHDK and CDR2 SYGVNS. This CDR3 is 15 amino acids long. The CDR3 spells CASRDMTAFTDTQYF. The CDR3 nucleotides are TGTGCCAGCCGTGATATGACGGCCTTCACAGATACGCAGTATTTT. Full variable domain (rest looked up from reference TRBV25-1 and TRBJ2-3): EADIYQTPRYLVIGTGKKITLECSQTMGHDKMYWYQQDPGMELHLIHYSYGVNSTEKGDLSSESTVSRIRTEHFPLTLESARPSHTSQYLCASRDMTAFTDTQYFGPGTRLTVL.

Concerning this clone itself: The junction departs from the called germline gene at one end, perhaps through a read error. The chain links TRBV6-5 to TRBJ1-5; D is ambiguous. CDR1 is MNHEY, CDR2 SVGAGI, per germline. The CDR3 runs 13 residues. CDR3 region: CAISEDANQPQHF. The CDR3 bases are TGTGCCATCAGTGAGGACGCCAATCAGCCCCAGCATTTT.

This chain connects TRBV6-1 to TRBJ1-6, with a weak D call TRBD1 (6 bases). V lost 1 base and J 1 base, leaving 14 bases between the germline ends. Germline V gene sequence: CDR1 MNHNS, CDR2 SASEGT. The CDR3 has 18 residues. The CDR3 loop is CASSEVPGVESYNSPLHF. CDR3 DNA sequence: TGTGCCAGCAGTGAAGTCCCAGGGGTTGAATCCTATAATTCACCCCTCCACTTT.

The chain carries TRBV11-3 and TRBJ2-3, with 11 bases matching TRBD2. The CDR3 extends over 15 amino acids. After removal of 5 bases from V and 6 bases from J, the junction contained 7 bases not matched to a gene. Germline V CDR1 and CDR2: SGHNT, YENEEA. CDR3 coding DNA: TGTGCCAGCAGCCAATTAGCGGGAGGGCCGGATACGCAGTATTTT. Translation: CASSQLAGGPDTQYF. Variable domain in full (rest from reference TRBV11-3 and TRBJ2-3): EAGVVQSPRYKIIEKKQPVAFWCNPISGHNTLYWYLQNLGQGPELLIRYENEEAVDDSQLPKDRFSAERLKGVDSTLKIQPAELGDSAVYLCASSQLAGGPDTQYFGPGTRLTVL.

This chain's CDR3 is CASSPGQEAYEQYF. The CDR3 DNA reads as TGTGCCAGCAGTCCGGGACAGGAAGCCTACGAGCAGTACTTC. The V call is TRBV27, the J call TRBJ2-7; TRBD1 agrees at 8 bases. The junction had 5 bases not matched to a gene; V was cut back by 5 bases and J by 2 bases. There are 14 residues in the CDR3. Germline V gene sequence: CDR1 MNHEY, CDR2 SMNVEV (reference sequence).

This chain uses TRBV7-9 with TRBJ1-1, with D unresolved. The CDR3 consists of 12 residues. The V end was cut by 4 bases, the J end by 8 bases, with 11 bases between. Germline V CDR1 and CDR2: SEHNR, FQNEAQ (reference sequence). The CDR3 spells CASSSGSWEAFF. The CDR3 bases are TGTGCCAGCAGCTCCGGGTCATGGGAAGCTTTCTTT.

In this sample, this clone turned up a few times. J is TRBJ2-1 and V is TRBV5-4; TRBD1 agrees at 9 bases. The CDR3 sequence is 13 residues long. Germline V gives CDR1 SGHNT, CDR2 YYREEE (reference sequence). With V trimmed by 4 bases and J by 8 bases, 4 bases remained unmatched. The CDR3 loop is CASSTWDRDEQFF. CDR3 nucleotide sequence: TGTGCCAGCAGCACCTGGGACAGGGATGAGCAGTTCTTC.